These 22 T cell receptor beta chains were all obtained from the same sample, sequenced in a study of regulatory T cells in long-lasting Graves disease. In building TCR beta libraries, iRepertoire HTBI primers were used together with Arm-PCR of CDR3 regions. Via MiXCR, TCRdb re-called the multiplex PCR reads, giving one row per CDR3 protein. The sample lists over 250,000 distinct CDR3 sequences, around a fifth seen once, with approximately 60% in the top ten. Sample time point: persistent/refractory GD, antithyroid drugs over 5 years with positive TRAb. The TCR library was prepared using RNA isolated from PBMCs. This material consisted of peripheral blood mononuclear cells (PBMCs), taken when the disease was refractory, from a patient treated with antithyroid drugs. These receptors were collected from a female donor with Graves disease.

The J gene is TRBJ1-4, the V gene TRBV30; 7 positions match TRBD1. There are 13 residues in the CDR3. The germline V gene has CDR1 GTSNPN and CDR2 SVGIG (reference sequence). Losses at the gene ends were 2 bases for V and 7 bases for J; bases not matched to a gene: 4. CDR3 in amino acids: CAWSLGGGEKLFF. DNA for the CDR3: TGTGCCTGGAGTCTAGGGGGCGGTGAAAAACTGTTTTTT.

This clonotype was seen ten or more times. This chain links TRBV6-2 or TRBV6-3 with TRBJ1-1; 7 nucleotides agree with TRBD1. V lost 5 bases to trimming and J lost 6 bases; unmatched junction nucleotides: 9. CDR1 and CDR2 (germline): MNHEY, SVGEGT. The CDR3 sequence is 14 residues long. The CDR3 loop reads CASSPRGRGAEAFF. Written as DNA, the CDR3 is TGTGCCAGCAGTCCAAGGGGGCGTGGGGCTGAAGCTTTCTTT.

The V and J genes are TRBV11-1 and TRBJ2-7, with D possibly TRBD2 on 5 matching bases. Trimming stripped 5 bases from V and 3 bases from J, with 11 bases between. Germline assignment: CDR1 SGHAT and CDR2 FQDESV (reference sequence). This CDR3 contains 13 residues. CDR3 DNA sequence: TGTGCCAGCAGCCCAAGCGGTATCTACGAGCAGTACTTC. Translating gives CASSPSGIYEQYF.

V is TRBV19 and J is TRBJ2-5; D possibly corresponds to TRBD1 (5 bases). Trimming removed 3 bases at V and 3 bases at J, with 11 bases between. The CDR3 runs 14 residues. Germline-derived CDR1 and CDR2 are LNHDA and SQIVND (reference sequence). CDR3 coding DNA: TGTGCCAGTAGTATGGCAGGGCGAAAAGAGACCCAGTACTTC. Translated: CASSMAGRKETQYF.

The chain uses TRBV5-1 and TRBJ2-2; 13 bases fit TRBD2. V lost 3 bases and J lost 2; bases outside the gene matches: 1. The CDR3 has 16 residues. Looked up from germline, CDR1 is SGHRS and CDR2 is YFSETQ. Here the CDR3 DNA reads TGCGCCAGCAGCTGGACTAGCGGGAGTAACACCGGGGAGCTGTTTTTT. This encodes CASSWTSGSNTGELFF.

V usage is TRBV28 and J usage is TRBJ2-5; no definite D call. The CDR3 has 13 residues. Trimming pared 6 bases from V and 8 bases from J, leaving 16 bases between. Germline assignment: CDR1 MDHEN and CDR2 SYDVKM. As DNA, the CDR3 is TGTGCCAGCAGCAAACCCCCGACTCCCACCCAGTACTTC. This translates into CASSKPPTPTQYF.

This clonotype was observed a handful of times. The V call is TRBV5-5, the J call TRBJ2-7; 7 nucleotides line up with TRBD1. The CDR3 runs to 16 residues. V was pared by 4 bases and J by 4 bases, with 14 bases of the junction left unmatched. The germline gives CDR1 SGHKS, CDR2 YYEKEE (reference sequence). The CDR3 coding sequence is TGTGCCAGCAGCCCGGAGCACTTCCGGGACAGATACGAGCAGTACTTC. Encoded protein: CASSPEHFRDRYEQYF.

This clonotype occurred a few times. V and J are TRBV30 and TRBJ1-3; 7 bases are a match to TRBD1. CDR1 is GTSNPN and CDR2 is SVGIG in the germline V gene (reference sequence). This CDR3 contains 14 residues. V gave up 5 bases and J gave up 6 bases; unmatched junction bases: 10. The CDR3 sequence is CAWETGPEANTIYF. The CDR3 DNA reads TGTGCCTGGGAGACAGGGCCTGAGGCAAACACCATATATTTT.

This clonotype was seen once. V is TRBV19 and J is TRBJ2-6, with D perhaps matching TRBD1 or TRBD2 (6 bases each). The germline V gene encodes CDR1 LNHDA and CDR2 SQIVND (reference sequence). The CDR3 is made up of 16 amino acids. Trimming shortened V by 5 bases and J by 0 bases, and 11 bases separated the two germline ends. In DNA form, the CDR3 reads TGTGCCAGTAGTGCGGGACAATACTCTGGGGCCAACGTCCTGACTTTC. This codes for CASSAGQYSGANVLTF.

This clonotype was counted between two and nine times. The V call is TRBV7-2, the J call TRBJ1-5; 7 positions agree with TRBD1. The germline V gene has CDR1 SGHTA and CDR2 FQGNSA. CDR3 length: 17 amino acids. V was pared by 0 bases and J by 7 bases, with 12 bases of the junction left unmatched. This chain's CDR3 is CASSLALGDRAGQPQHF. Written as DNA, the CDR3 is TGTGCCAGCAGCTTAGCGCTAGGAGACAGGGCCGGCCAGCCCCAGCATTTT.

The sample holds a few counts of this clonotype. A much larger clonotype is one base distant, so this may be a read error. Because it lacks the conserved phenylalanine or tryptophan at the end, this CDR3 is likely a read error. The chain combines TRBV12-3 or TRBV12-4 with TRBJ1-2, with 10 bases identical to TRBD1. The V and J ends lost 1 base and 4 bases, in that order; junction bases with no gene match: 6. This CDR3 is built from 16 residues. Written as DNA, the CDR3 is TGTGCCAGCAGTTTAGTGACAGGGGGCAGTTTCTATGGCTACACCCTC. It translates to CASSLVTGGSFYGYTL.

CDR3 in amino acids: CASSIATGGTYEQYF. DNA for the CDR3: TGTGCCAGTAGTATAGCTACAGGGGGGACCTACGAGCAGTACTTC. The J gene is TRBJ2-7, the V gene TRBV19; 8 bases are a match to TRBD1. Germline V gene data show CDR1 as LNHDA and CDR2 as SQIVND (reference sequence). V dropped 1 base and J dropped 2; count of bases not matched to a gene: 4. The CDR3 length is 15 residues.

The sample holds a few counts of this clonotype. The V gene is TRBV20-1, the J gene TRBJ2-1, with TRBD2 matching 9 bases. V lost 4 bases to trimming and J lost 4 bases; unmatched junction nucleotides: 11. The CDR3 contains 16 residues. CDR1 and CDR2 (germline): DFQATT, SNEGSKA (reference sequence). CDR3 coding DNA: TGCAGTGCTATTTTGCGGGAGGGCTGGACTTACAATGAGCAGTTCTTC. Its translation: CSAILREGWTYNEQFF.

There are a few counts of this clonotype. CDR3 coding DNA: TGTGCCAGCAGTCCCATAGGACAGTTTAACTATGGCTACACCTTC. Its protein product is CASSPIGQFNYGYTF. This chain links TRBV28 with TRBJ1-2; perhaps TRBD1 as D (6 bases). Per the germline V gene, CDR1 is MDHEN and CDR2 is SYDVKM. The CDR3 is 15 residues long. Between the trimmed V and J ends, which lost 5 bases and 1 base, there was a span of 14 bases.

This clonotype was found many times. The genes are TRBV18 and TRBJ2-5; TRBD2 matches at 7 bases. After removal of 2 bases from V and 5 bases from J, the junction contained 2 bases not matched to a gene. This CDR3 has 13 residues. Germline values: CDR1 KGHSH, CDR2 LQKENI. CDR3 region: CASSPSGAETQYF. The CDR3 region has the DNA TGTGCCAGCTCACCAAGCGGGGCGGAGACCCAGTACTTC.

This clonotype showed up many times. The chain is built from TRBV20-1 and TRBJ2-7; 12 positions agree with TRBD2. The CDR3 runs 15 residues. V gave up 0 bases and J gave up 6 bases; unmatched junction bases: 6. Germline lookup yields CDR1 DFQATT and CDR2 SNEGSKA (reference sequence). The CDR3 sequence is CSARDSASGRGEQYF. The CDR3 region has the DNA TGCAGTGCTAGAGATTCGGCTAGCGGGAGGGGCGAGCAGTACTTC.

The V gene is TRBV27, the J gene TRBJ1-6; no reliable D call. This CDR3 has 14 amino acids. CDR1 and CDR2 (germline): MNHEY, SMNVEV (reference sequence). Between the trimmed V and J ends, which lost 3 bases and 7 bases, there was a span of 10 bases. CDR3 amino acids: CASSFNGENSPLHF. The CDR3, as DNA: TGTGCCAGCAGTTTTAACGGAGAGAATTCACCCCTCCACTTT.

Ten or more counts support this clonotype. CDR3 nucleotides: TGTGCCAGCAGTTCCCTTGACTTGTCTCAGCCCCAGCATTTT. Translating it yields CASSSLDLSQPQHF. This chain connects TRBV28 to TRBJ1-5; D remains unclear. The CDR3 sequence is 14 residues long. Deletions cut 4 bases from V and 6 bases from J, with 13 bases between. Germline assignment: CDR1 MDHEN and CDR2 SYDVKM.

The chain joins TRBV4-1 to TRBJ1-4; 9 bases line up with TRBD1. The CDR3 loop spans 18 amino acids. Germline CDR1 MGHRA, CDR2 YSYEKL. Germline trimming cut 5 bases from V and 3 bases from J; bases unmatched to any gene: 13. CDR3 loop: CASSLRTGVSLANEKLFF. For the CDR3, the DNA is TGCGCCAGCAGCTTAAGGACAGGGGTGAGCCTGGCTAATGAAAAACTGTTTTTT.

Here the CDR3 reads CAWRSGRGETQYF. The CDR3 DNA reads as TGTGCCTGGAGAAGCGGGAGGGGAGAGACCCAGTACTTC. V usage is TRBV30 and J usage is TRBJ2-5, with 10 bases aligning to TRBD2. The CDR3 has 13 amino acids. V gave up 3 bases and J gave up 4 bases; unmatched junction bases: 2. Germline V gives CDR1 GTSNPN, CDR2 SVGIG (reference sequence).

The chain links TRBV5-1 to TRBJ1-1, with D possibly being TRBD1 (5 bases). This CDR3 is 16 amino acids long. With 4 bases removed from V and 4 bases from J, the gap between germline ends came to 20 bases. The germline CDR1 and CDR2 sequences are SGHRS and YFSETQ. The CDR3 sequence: CASSPTGAGWGTEAFF. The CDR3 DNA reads TGCGCCAGCAGCCCGACCGGGGCAGGATGGGGCACTGAAGCTTTCTTT. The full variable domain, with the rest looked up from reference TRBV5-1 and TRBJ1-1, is KAGVTQTPRYLIKTRGQQVTLSCSPISGHRSVSWYQQTPGQGLQFLFEYFSETQRNKGNFPGRFSGRQFSNSRSEMNVSTLELGDSALYLCASSPTGAGWGTEAFFGQGTRLTVV.

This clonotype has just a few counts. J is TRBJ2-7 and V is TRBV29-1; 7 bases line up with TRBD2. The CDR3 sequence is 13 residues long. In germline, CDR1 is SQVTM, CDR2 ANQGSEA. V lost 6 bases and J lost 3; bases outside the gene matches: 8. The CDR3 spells CSVREERIYEQYF. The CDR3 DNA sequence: TGCAGCGTCCGGGAGGAGAGGATCTACGAGCAGTACTTC.